This TCR beta chain was identified in a study of cytomegalovirus exposure and HLA in healthy donors. About this clone itself: Its antigen is not known.

Germline CDR1 MNHEY, CDR2 SMNVEV (reference sequence). Trimming shortened V by 8 bases and J by 5 bases, and 19 bases separated the two germline ends. CDR3 length: 15 residues. Amplification used 60 Vbeta primers and 13 Jbeta primers. This table comes from immunoSEQ multiplex PCR, and its TCRdb copy is limited to in-frame clones, with some not included. The table has about 200,000 clones, just under 70% seen once. Healthy donors of bone marrow made up the group. General observations from the study: Earlier analysis found most TCR beta V segments productive about 87% or about 30% of the time. CMV serostatus was the only recorded immune exposure for donors. Some V segments (TRBV6-2 and TRBV6-3 among them) were excluded as indistinguishable.

This TCR derives from a man aged 40-55 years in good health and CMV-seropositive. Specimen: PBMCs. The chain joins TRBV27 to TRBJ2-1; TRBD2 might be the D (5 bases). CDR3 region: CASSLWTPGDNEQFF. The DNA of the CDR3 is TGTGCCAGCTCCCTATGGACCCCCGGGGACAATGAGCAGTTCTTC.